These 9 T cell receptor beta chains were sequenced from one sample in a study of T cell responses to AZD1222 COVID-19 vaccine. Using immunoSEQ multiplex PCR, the repertoire was profiled, and TCRdb retains in-frame clones only, with some absent. The sample carries 140,000 to 150,000 clones, around nine tenths recorded once. This material consisted of peripheral blood, taken on day 0 of AZD1222 vaccination. These TCRs come from an adult in good health.

The gene calls are TRBV6-6 and TRBJ2-5; TRBD1 might be the D (5 bases). The CDR3 sequence is 14 residues long. From germline, CDR1 is MNHNY and CDR2 SVGAGI (reference sequence). V dropped 0 bases and J dropped 5 bases, with 10 bases sitting between them. CDR3 nucleotides: TGTGCCAGCAGTTACTCTAAGGGGCGCGAGACCCAGTACTTC. Encoded protein: CASSYSKGRETQYF.

J is TRBJ2-7 and V is TRBV7-2, with 7 bases fitting TRBD2. There are 14 residues in the CDR3. Losses at the gene ends were 5 bases for V and 4 bases for J; bases not matched to a gene: 8. Germline CDR1 reads SGHTA; CDR2 reads FQGNSA. The DNA for the CDR3 is TGTGCCAGCAGCCCCGGGGGGAACCCATACGAGCAGTACTTC. This gives the protein CASSPGGNPYEQYF. Variable domain in full (rest from reference TRBV7-2 and TRBJ2-7): GAGVSQSPSNKVTEKGKDVELRCDPISGHTALYWYRQSLGQGLEFLIYFQGNSAPDKSGLPSDRFSAERTGGSVSTLTIQRTQQEDSAVYLCASSPGGNPYEQYFGPGTRLTVT.

The CDR3: CASSLNRYEQYF. CDR3 bases: TGTGCCAGCAGTTTAAATCGGTACGAGCAGTACTTC. This chain uses TRBV27 with TRBJ2-7; D unresolved. The V and J ends lost 2 bases and 4 bases respectively, with 6 bases between them. Germline CDR1 MNHEY, CDR2 SMNVEV (reference sequence). The CDR3 is made up of 12 amino acids.

This rearrangement joins TRBV7-6 to TRBJ2-1; D unclear. Trimming took 4 bases from V and 0 from J, leaving 13 bases between them. The CDR3 contains 16 residues. CDR1 SGHVS and CDR2 FNYEAQ come from the germline V gene. The CDR3 region has the DNA TGTGCCAGCAGCTCCAGGACCGGTCTCTCCTACAATGAGCAGTTCTTC. It yields the protein CASSSRTGLSYNEQFF.

CDR3 loop: CASSLAGTGEDEQYF. The CDR3 nucleotides read TGCGCCAGCAGCCTAGCCGGGACAGGGGAAGACGAGCAGTACTTC. The rearrangement uses TRBV5-1 and TRBJ2-7; TRBD1 agrees at 10 bases. Germline V gene data show CDR1 as SGHRS and CDR2 as YFSETQ. V was pared by 4 bases and J by 5 bases, with 9 bases of the junction left unmatched. This CDR3 region has 15 residues.

The V and J genes are TRBV4-3 and TRBJ2-5; no clear D. V was pared by 3 bases and J by 2 bases, with 13 bases between. Per germline, CDR1 LGHNA and CDR2 YSLEER. This CDR3 has 15 amino acids. CDR3 nucleotide sequence: TGCGCCAGCAGCCAGCATTGGCAGAAACAAGAGACCCAGTACTTC. Translated: CASSQHWQKQETQYF.

This clone was seen ten or more times. This rearrangement joins TRBV2 to TRBJ2-7; D ambiguous. This CDR3 has 13 residues. Trimming stripped 7 bases from V and 0 bases from J, with 10 bases between. The germline V gene encodes CDR1 SNHLY and CDR2 FYNNEI. CDR3 region: CASKESRSYEQYF. CDR3 DNA sequence: TGTGCCAGCAAGGAGAGCCGCTCCTACGAGCAGTACTTC. Looking up the rest from reference TRBV2 and TRBJ2-7 gives the full variable domain: EPEVTQTPSHQVTQMGQEVILRCVPISNHLYFYWYRQILGQKVEFLVSFYNNEISEKSEIFDDQFSVERPDGSNFTLKIRSTKLEDSAMYFCASKESRSYEQYFGPGTRLTVT.

V and J are TRBV4-2 and TRBJ1-6; TRBD1 is a possible D gene (5 bases). This CDR3 comprises 15 residues. Per germline, CDR1 LGHNA and CDR2 YNFKEQ. Between the trimmed V and J ends, which lost 0 bases and 9 bases, there was a span of 12 bases. In DNA, the CDR3 is TGTGCCAGCAGCCAAGACCCAGGGAGTGGTTCACCCCTCCACTTT. Its translation is CASSQDPGSGSPLHF.

This chain connects TRBV27 to TRBJ2-5; a possible D gene is TRBD2 (5 bases). CDR3 length: 13 residues. Germline values: CDR1 MNHEY, CDR2 SMNVEV (reference sequence). With 2 bases removed from V and 5 bases from J, the gap between germline ends came to 9 bases. The CDR3 DNA sequence: TGTGCCAGCAGTTTAGTCTCGGGGGAGACCCAGTACTTC. Translation: CASSLVSGETQYF.